This T cell receptor (beta chain) comes out of a study of regulatory dendritic cells for organ transplantation. Data came from immunoSEQ multiplex PCR; TCRdb stores just in-frame clones and leaves some out. The repertoire includes around 21,000 clones, roughly 85% of them detected once, and under 0.3% sits in the top ten. CFSE-labeled sorted T cells met regulatory or mature dendritic cells for four to five days. V shed 1 base and J shed 1 base, with 8 bases lying between them. CDR3 size: 15 residues. CDR1 is KGHSH, CDR2 LQKENI, per germline. For this clone: Its target is not known.

This chain links TRBV18 with TRBJ1-5, with a tentative D call TRBD1 (5 bases). This clonotype originated in a human donor in good health. The sample comprised naive CD4+ T cells from blood cultured with dendritic cells. This sample's subset: CD45RA+ naive T cells. CDR3 protein: CASSPLEGSNQPQHF. The CDR3, as DNA: TGTGCCAGCTCACCACTGGAGGGGAGCAATCAGCCCCAGCATTTT.